This TCR beta chain was sequenced in a study of OX40 agonist ivuxolimab in advanced cancers. Across the study: Patients were dosed intravenously with ivuxolimab at 0.01 to 10 mg/kg every 2 weeks.

Findings and caveats of the study: Individuals who were partial responders at 0.1-3.0 mg/kg had clonal expansion that ranked among the lowest.

Produced via immunoSEQ multiplex PCR; TCRdb's table is partial and in-frame only. The table shows approximately 48,000 clones, with just under 90% occurring only once. Of note for this clone: Its antigen is currently unknown.

Germline CDR1 is MNHEY and CDR2 is SVGAGI. The CDR3 loop spans 14 amino acids. Trimming removed 4 bases from V and 2 bases from J; junction bases left unmatched: 2. Peripheral blood came from all dose cohorts at three timepoints. This TCR was sampled from an adult with an advanced solid tumor such as melanoma, head and neck, liver or kidney cancer. The starting material was CD4+ or CD8+ T cells sorted from blood, obtained in a trial of the OX40 agonist ivuxolimab. This chain joins TRBV6-5 and TRBJ1-5; 7 bases line up with TRBD1. CDR3 loop: CASSLQGRNQPQHF. The CDR3 nucleotides read TGTGCCAGCAGTTTACAGGGGCGCAATCAGCCCCAGCATTTT.